This TCR beta chain emerged from a study of T cell repertoires in cytomegalovirus infection. Study in general: An indication of both CMV infection and matching HLA type came from public TCR beta signatures. Study-wide results and caveats: CMV carriers with the relevant HLA were identified by cumulative public TCR beta family frequency. The study found HLA-C-restricted CMV-specific TCR beta clonotypes dominating the ex vivo response.

Trimming removed 6 bases from V and 2 bases from J; junction bases left unmatched: 15. This CDR3 is built from 17 residues. Per the germline V gene, CDR1 is SQVTM and CDR2 is ANQGSEA. To note about this clonotype: What it binds is unknown.

A single record per CDR3 protein comes from TCRdb applying MiXCR to the reads. Among about 71,000 distinct CDR3 sequences listed, roughly 20% were seen once. This sequence joins TRBV29-1 and TRBJ2-7; 11 positions agree with TRBD2. Source: CD8+ T cells from cultured PBMCs, taken from culture after CMV antigen stimulation. This TCR was recovered from a human donor in good health (CMV status not recorded). Some clones in this sample may be carry-over from other donors' samples. The CDR3 reads CSVLPGLAGEPPYEQYF. The DNA for the CDR3 is TGCAGCGTGTTACCCGGACTAGCGGGCGAACCACCCTACGAGCAGTACTTC.